This T cell receptor (beta chain) is drawn from a study of blood T cell repertoires in COVID-19. A word on this clone: The same CDR3 arises from other DNA sequences in this sample as well.

Only in-frame clones appear in the TCRdb table, and some are missing; sequencing was by immunoSEQ multiplex PCR. The sample contains 200,000 to 250,000 clones, roughly 89% of which appear only once. The CDR3 loop spans 11 amino acids. V gave up 6 bases and J gave up 7 bases, with 9 bases separating them. This clonotype originated in a woman between 40 and 50 years old with acute COVID-19. The V and J genes are TRBV12-3 or TRBV12-4 and TRBJ1-1; D possibly corresponds to TRBD1 (5 bases). The sample was PBMCs or T cells enriched from blood (not recorded which). In DNA form, the CDR3 reads TGTGCCAGCAGGTTGGGGGGTGAAGCTTTCTTT. Protein sequence: CASRLGGEAFF.